A selection of T cell receptor beta chains follows, all from one sample in a study of tumor and adjacent non-tumor tissue in lung cancer. MiXCR, run by TCRdb on the multiplex PCR reads, gives a single entry per CDR3 protein. The profile shows 75,000 to 95,000 distinct CDR3 sequences, around 64% of them singletons. What was sequenced was lung tumor tissue. The receptors originated from a man in his sixties with non-small cell lung cancer. Each CDR3 is given with its conserved first and last residue. Expanded clones are given a class, and other clones once, few, many or no size at all.

>NA|TRBV12-3/TRBV12-4|TRBJ1-3
CASTVHGNTMYF
>NA|TRBV6-5|TRBJ1-1
CASVHGGTGGRNSEAFF
>NA|TRBV4-1|TRBJ1-4
CASSRLGRGYGEILFF
>few|TRBV11-1|TRBJ2-1
CASSFIVRQDEQFF
>NA|TRBV7-6|TRBJ2-3
CASSFQDRGGDTQYF
>NA|TRBV29-1|TRBJ2-6
CSVGKGTTGANILTF
>NA|TRBV20-1|TRBJ2-7
CRAGLEGGSYEQYF
>few|TRBV28|TRBJ2-7
CASSAGRGFNEQYF
>NA|TRBV7-9|TRBJ2-5
CARSLRGLAGGLYQETRYF
>many|TRBV5-1|TRBJ2-3
CASSLGQPTDTQYF
>NA|TRBV6-6|TRBJ1-1
CASRPNTRANTEAFF
>many|TRBV12-3/TRBV12-4|TRBJ1-1
CASSDRGAEAFF
>NA|TRBV4-1|TRBJ2-3
CASNQRLATTDTQYF
>many|TRBV5-6|TRBJ2-1
CASSLRRGASGSNEQFF
>once|TRBV11-3|TRBJ2-2
CVRSLRWRAWELFF
>NA|TRBV7-9|TRBJ1-4
CASSQGQGIEKLFF
>NA|TRBV12-3/TRBV12-4|TRBJ2-6
CASGPGTSVYGANVLTF
>NA|TRBV5-1|TRBJ2-2
CASRQRVSLRARELFF
>NA|TRBV4-3|TRBJ1-4
CASSQDRGEELFF
>NA|TRBV10-3|TRBJ2-7
CAISNGLAARF
>NA|TRBV6-1|TRBJ2-2
CAGSELGTVGTGKLFF
>many|TRBV29-1|TRBJ2-7
CSVLSGNYEQYF
>NA|TRBV29-1|TRBJ1-2
CSVRGTGGYGYTF
>many|TRBV6-2/TRBV6-3|TRBJ1-1
CASSSTENTEAFF
>NA|TRBV11-1|TRBJ1-1
CDSSLFRDSTVNTEAFF
>NA|TRBV5-1|TRBJ1-5
CASSLSGGGNQPQHF
>NA|TRBV20-1|TRBJ2-3
CIARDNLAGLTDTQYF
>NA|TRBV11-2|TRBJ1-5
CASSLGGGKDQPQCF
>NA|TRBV5-5|TRBJ1-5
CASSLEDSPRGQPQHF
>NA|TRBV12-3/TRBV12-4|TRBJ1-5
CVSSLMGQPQHF
>NA|TRBV12-5|TRBJ2-2
CVSGSTSGETNTGELFF
>NA|TRBV25-1|TRBJ2-1
CASSAVTGGEFF
>NA|TRBV12-3/TRBV12-4|TRBJ1-1
CASNMDRNTEAFF
>NA|TRBV6-1|TRBJ2-5
CPSRSAGGGETQYF
>NA|TRBV29-1|TRBJ2-5
CSVGTGQGETQYF
>NA|TRBV12-3/TRBV12-4|TRBJ2-2
CASRRRLAGDGTGELFF
>NA|TRBV5-4|TRBJ1-1
CVSKSWSALTEAFF
>many|TRBV29-1|TRBJ2-2
CSVGFGGTGTGELFF
>NA|TRBV12-3/TRBV12-4|TRBJ2-5
CASSLGECQETEYF
>NA|TRBV29-1|TRBJ2-2
CSVVPTATGELFF
>NA|TRBV29-1|TRBJ2-1
CSANPMTEAHDEHFF
>once|TRBV6-1|TRBJ1-3
CASSEAGRNTIYF
>many|TRBV24-1|TRBJ1-5
CATSDSNSNQPQHF
>NA|TRBV24-1|TRBJ2-3
CATSPGTGLITDTQYF
>NA|TRBV6-2/TRBV6-3|TRBJ1-1
CASCYGTGVNTEAFF
>NA|TRBV5-5|TRBJ2-1
CASSGGLVGVCNEQFF
>NA|TRBV6-1|TRBJ1-5
CASSWTGSVDQPLHF